This T cell receptor (beta chain) emerged from a study of cytomegalovirus exposure and HLA in healthy donors. Study-level results: In vitro checks showed that a few CMV-associated chains really do target CMV antigens. Rarity characterized most TCR sequences, yet some public TCRs appeared in many donors.

Sequencing used immunoSEQ multiplex PCR; TCRdb keeps in-frame clones, though not all of them. The repertoire holds under 250,000 clones, around 78% seen once, with roughly 6% in the top ten. This clone has more than one count but fewer than ten. Its antigen is undetermined. V was pared by 8 bases and J by 0 bases, with 14 bases between. Germline V lookup: CDR1 LNHDA, CDR2 SQIVND (reference sequence). The CDR3 is 14 residues long. This receptor was taken from a woman younger than 35 in good health and CMV-seronegative. The chain recombines TRBV19 with TRBJ2-7; weak D call: TRBD2 (6 bases). The sample taken for sequencing was PBMCs. The CDR3 protein is CASQRDFSSYEQYF. The CDR3 DNA follows: TGTGCCAGTCAACGGGACTTCAGCTCCTACGAGCAGTACTTC. The whole variable domain, filled in from reference TRBV19 and TRBJ2-7, reads DGGITQSPKYLFRKEGQNVTLSCEQNLNHDAMYWYRQDPGQGLRLIYYSQIVNDFQKGDIAEGYSVSREKKESFPLTVTSAQKNPTAFYLCASQRDFSSYEQYFGPGTRLTVT.